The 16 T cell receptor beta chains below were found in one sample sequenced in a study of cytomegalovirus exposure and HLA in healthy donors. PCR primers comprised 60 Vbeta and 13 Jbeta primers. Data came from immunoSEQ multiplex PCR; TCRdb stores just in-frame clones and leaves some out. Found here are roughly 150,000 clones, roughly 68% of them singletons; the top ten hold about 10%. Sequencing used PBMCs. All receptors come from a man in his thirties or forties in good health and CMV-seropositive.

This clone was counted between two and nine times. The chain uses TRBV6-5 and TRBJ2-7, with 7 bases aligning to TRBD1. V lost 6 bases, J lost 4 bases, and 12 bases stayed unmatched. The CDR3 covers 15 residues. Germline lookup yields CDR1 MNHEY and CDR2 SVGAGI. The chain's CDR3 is CASSTPLRDRYEQYF. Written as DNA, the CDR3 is TGTGCCAGCAGCACCCCCCTTAGGGACAGATACGAGCAGTACTTC.

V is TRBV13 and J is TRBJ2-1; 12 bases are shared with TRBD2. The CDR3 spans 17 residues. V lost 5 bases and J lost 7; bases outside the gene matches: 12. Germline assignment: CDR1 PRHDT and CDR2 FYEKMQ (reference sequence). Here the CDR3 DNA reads TGTGCCAGCAGCAAAGGACTAGCGGGACCCTCGGGAAATGAGCAGTTCTTC. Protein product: CASSKGLAGPSGNEQFF. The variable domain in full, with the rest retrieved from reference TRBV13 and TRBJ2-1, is AAGVIQSPRHLIKEKRETATLKCYPIPRHDTVYWYQQGPGQDPQFLISFYEKMQSDKGSIPDRFSAQQFSDYHSELNMSSLELGDSALYFCASSKGLAGPSGNEQFFGPGTRLTVL.

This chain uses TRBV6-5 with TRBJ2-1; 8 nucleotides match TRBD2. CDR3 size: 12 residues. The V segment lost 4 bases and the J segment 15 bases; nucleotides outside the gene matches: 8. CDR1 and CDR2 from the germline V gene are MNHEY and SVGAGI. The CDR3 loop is CASSSGTSFSFF. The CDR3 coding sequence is TGTGCCAGCAGTTCCGGGACTAGTTTTTCGTTCTTC.

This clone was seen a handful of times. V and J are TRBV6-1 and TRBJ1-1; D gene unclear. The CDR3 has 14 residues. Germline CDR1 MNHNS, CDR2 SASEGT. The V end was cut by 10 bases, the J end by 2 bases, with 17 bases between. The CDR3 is CATVPRFSNTEAFF. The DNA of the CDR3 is TGTGCCACCGTACCTCGGTTCTCTAACACTGAAGCTTTCTTT.

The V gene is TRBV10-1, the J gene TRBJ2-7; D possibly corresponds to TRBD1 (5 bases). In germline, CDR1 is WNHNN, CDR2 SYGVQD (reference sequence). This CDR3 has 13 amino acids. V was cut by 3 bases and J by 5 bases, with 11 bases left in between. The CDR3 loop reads CASSDAGLNEQYF. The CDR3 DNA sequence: TGCGCCAGCAGTGACGCAGGGCTGAACGAGCAGTACTTC.

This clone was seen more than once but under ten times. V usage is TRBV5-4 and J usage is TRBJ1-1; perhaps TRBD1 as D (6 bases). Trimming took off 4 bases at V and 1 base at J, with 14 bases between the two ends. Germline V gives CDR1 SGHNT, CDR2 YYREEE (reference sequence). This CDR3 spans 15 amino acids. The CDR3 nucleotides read TGTGCCAGCAGCCTTCGACAGGCGACGAACACTGAAGCTTTCTTT. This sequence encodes CASSLRQATNTEAFF.

CDR3 nucleotide sequence: TGTGCCAGCAGGACGACCGGGGGGTCTGGTGAAAAACTGTTTTTT. It translates to CASRTTGGSGEKLFF. The chain joins TRBV2 to TRBJ1-4, with D maybe TRBD1 (5 bases). This CDR3 is built from 15 residues. Germline lookup yields CDR1 SNHLY and CDR2 FYNNEI. V gave up 6 bases and J gave up 7 bases, with 18 bases separating them.

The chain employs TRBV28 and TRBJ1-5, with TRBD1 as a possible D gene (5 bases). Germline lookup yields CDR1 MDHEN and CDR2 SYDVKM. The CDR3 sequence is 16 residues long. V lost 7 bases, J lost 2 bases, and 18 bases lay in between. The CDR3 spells CASIPILGVGNQPQHF. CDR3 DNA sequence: TGTGCCAGCATCCCGATCCTAGGGGTAGGCAATCAGCCCCAGCATTTT.

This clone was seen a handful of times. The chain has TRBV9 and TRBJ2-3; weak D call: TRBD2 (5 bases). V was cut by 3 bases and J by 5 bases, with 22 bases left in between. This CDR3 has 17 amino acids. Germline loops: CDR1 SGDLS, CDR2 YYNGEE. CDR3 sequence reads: CASSASSVADWRDTQYF. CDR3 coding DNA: TGTGCCAGCAGCGCCTCCTCCGTGGCGGACTGGCGAGATACGCAGTATTTT.

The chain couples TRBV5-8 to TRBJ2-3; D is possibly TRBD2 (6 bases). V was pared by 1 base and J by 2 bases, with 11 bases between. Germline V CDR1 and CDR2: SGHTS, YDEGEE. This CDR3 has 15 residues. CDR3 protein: CASSLTSTFTDTQYF. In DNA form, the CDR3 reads TGTGCCAGCAGCTTGACTAGCACCTTCACAGATACGCAGTATTTT. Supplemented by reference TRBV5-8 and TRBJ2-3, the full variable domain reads EAGVTQSPTHLIKTRGQQATLRCSPISGHTSVYWYQQALGLGLQFLLWYDEGEERNRGNFPPRFSGRQFPNYSSELNVNALELEDSALYLCASSLTSTFTDTQYFGPGTRLTVL.

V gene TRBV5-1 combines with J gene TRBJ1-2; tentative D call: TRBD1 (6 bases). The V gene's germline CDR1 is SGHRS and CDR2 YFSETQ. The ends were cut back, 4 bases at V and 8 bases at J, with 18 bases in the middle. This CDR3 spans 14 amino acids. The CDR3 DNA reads TGCGCCAGCAGCCACCCACAGGGTGTTGGAGGCTACACCTTC. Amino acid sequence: CASSHPQGVGGYTF.

The CDR3 region has the DNA TGTGCCAGCGGTCCCCAAGGGAGCTGGAGGAATGAGCAGTTCTTC. Residues: CASGPQGSWRNEQFF. J is TRBJ2-1 and V is TRBV6-5, with D possibly TRBD2 on 5 matching bases. The ends were cut back, 8 bases at V and 7 bases at J, with 21 bases in the middle. This CDR3 spans 15 amino acids. Germline values: CDR1 MNHEY, CDR2 SVGAGI.

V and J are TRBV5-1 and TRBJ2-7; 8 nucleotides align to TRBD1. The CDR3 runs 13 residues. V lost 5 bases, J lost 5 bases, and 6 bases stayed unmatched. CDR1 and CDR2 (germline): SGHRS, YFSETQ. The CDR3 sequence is CASRQQGVNEQYF. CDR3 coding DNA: TGCGCCAGCAGACAACAGGGGGTAAACGAGCAGTACTTC.

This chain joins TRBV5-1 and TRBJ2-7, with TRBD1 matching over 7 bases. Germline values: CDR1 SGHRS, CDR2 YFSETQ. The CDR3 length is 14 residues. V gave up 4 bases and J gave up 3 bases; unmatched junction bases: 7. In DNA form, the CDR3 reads TGCGCCAGCAGCGGGGGACAGATGATCTACGAGCAGTACTTC. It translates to CASSGGQMIYEQYF.

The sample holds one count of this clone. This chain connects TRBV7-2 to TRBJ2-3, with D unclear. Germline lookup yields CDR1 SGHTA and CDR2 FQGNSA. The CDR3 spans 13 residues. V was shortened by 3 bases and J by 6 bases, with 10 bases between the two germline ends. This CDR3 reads CASSFPPYDTQYF. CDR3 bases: TGTGCCAGCAGCTTTCCACCCTACGATACGCAGTATTTT.

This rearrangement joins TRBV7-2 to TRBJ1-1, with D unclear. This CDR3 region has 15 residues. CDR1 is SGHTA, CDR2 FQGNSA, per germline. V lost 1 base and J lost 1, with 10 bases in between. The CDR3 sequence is CASSLVGGQNTEAFF. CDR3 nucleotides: TGTGCCAGCAGCTTAGTTGGAGGGCAGAACACTGAAGCTTTCTTT.